This T cell receptor (beta chain) came from a study of identical twins. This clonotype has ten or more counts. V lost 6 bases, J lost 2 bases, and 13 bases lay in between. This CDR3 has 14 residues. MiXCR, run by TCRdb on the 5' RACE reads, gives a single entry per CDR3 protein. Seen here are 700,000 to 950,000 distinct CDR3 sequences, approximately 13% observed once, and the top ten hold around 1.5%. These data also featured in a second study, about yellow fever vaccine responses in identical twins.

The sample consisted of PBMCs. The V and J genes are TRBV12-3 or TRBV12-4 and TRBJ2-5, with D possibly being TRBD2 (6 bases). The clonotype comes from a woman younger than 35 in good health. The CDR3 spells CASSQGLDQETQYF. The CDR3 DNA reads as TGTGCCAGCAGCCAGGGACTGGATCAAGAGACCCAGTACTTC.